Listed below are T cell receptor beta chains from one sample, sequenced in a study of CD8+CD57+ T cells in acquired aplastic anemia. Each CDR3 protein gets one entry after TCRdb re-called the reads with MiXCR. This sample has hundreds of thousands of distinct CDR3 sequences, with under 40% found just once. The material sequenced was sorted CD4+, CD8+, or CD8+CD57+ T cells (not recorded which) from PBMCs. The receptors were sampled from a human donor with aplastic anemia. CDR3s include the opening cysteine and the closing phenylalanine or tryptophan. The D gene is left open where the match is weak. Only some rows state a clone size, as once, few, many or a class for expanded clones.

abundance: few
v_gene: TRBV29-1
j_gene: TRBJ2-1
d_gene: TRBD1
CDR3aa: CSVETGAEQFF
CDR3nt: TGCAGCGTTGAAACAGGGGCTGAGCAGTTCTTC

abundance: few
v_gene: TRBV15
j_gene: TRBJ2-3
d_gene: .
CDR3aa: CATSRPDADTQYF
CDR3nt: TGTGCCACCAGTAGACCGGATGCAGATACGCAGTATTTT

abundance: .
v_gene: TRBV11-3
j_gene: TRBJ2-7
d_gene: TRBD1
CDR3aa: CASTGTGGSYEQYF
CDR3nt: TGTGCCAGCACCGGGACAGGAGGCTCCTACGAGCAGTACTTC

abundance: .
v_gene: TRBV7-9
j_gene: TRBJ2-1
d_gene: .
CDR3aa: CASSQDWGFF
CDR3nt: TGTGCCAGCAGCCAAGACTGGGGTTTCTTC

abundance: .
v_gene: TRBV9
j_gene: TRBJ2-7
d_gene: .
CDR3aa: CASSGADSPREQYF
CDR3nt: TGTGCCAGCAGCGGCGCGGACAGCCCACGCGAGCAGTACTTC

abundance: few
v_gene: TRBV3-1
j_gene: TRBJ1-6
d_gene: .
CDR3aa: CASSQLEGALHF
CDR3nt: TGTGCCAGCAGCCAATTAGAGGGGGCCCTCCACTTT

abundance: .
v_gene: TRBV20-1
j_gene: TRBJ2-7
d_gene: .
CDR3aa: CSARVVFLGEQYF
CDR3nt: TGCAGTGCTAGAGTAGTATTCTTAGGAGAGCAGTACTTC

abundance: many
v_gene: TRBV10-3
j_gene: TRBJ1-2
d_gene: .
CDR3aa: CAISDPTWWAYGYTF
CDR3nt: TGTGCCATCAGTGACCCGACATGGTGGGCCTATGGCTACACCTTC

abundance: .
v_gene: TRBV2
j_gene: TRBJ1-1
d_gene: .
CDR3aa: CASHQTSWAEAFF
CDR3nt: TGTGCCAGCCATCAGACAAGTTGGGCTGAAGCTTTCTTT

abundance: .
v_gene: TRBV7-3
j_gene: TRBJ2-1
d_gene: .
CDR3aa: CASSPAPDSYEQFF
CDR3nt: TGTGCCAGCAGCCCCGCTCCAGATAGTTATGAGCAGTTCTTC

abundance: .
v_gene: TRBV28
j_gene: TRBJ2-1
d_gene: .
CDR3aa: CGVGDEQFF
CDR3nt: TGTGGGGTGGGCGATGAGCAGTTCTTC

abundance: .
v_gene: TRBV6-2/TRBV6-3
j_gene: TRBJ1-2
d_gene: TRBD1
CDR3aa: CASSYSQLQGQDGYTF
CDR3nt: TGTGCCAGCAGTTACAGTCAGCTCCAGGGACAGGATGGCTACACCTTC

abundance: once
v_gene: TRBV6-2/TRBV6-3
j_gene: TRBJ1-1
d_gene: .
CDR3aa: CASKAETNTEAFF
CDR3nt: TGTGCCAGCAAGGCAGAGACTAACACTGAAGCTTTCTTT

abundance: many
v_gene: TRBV25-1
j_gene: TRBJ1-1
d_gene: .
CDR3aa: CASSKIREMNTEAFF
CDR3nt: TGTGCCAGCAGTAAGATCAGGGAGATGAACACTGAAGCTTTCTTT

abundance: many
v_gene: TRBV7-3
j_gene: TRBJ1-3
d_gene: .
CDR3aa: CASSLTEGNTIYF
CDR3nt: TGTGCCAGCAGCCTGACAGAAGGAAACACCATATATTTT

abundance: few
v_gene: TRBV6-5
j_gene: TRBJ2-7
d_gene: .
CDR3aa: CASSSARGPYEQYF
CDR3nt: TGTGCCAGCAGTTCAGCCCGAGGGCCTTACGAGCAGTACTTC

abundance: .
v_gene: TRBV10-3
j_gene: TRBJ1-1
d_gene: .
CDR3aa: CAISPHGDTEAFF
CDR3nt: TGTGCCATCAGTCCACATGGGGACACTGAAGCTTTCTTT

abundance: .
v_gene: TRBV7-2
j_gene: TRBJ1-5
d_gene: .
CDR3aa: CANALSLGETQHF
CDR3nt: TGTGCCAACGCCCTCAGCTTGGGGGAGACCCAGCATTTT

abundance: .
v_gene: TRBV14
j_gene: TRBJ2-7
d_gene: TRBD2
CDR3aa: CASSQVGRPVTGTSGRARDEQYF
CDR3nt: TGTGCCAGCAGCCAAGTAGGACGGCCAGTCACCGGGACTAGCGGGAGGGCCAGAGACGAGCAGTACTTC

abundance: .
v_gene: TRBV29-1
j_gene: TRBJ2-7
d_gene: TRBD1
CDR3aa: CSAAGQGTYEQYF
CDR3nt: TGCAGCGCCGCTGGACAGGGAACCTACGAGCAGTACTTC

abundance: few
v_gene: TRBV11-2
j_gene: TRBJ1-4
d_gene: .
CDR3aa: CASSLGRGGVDNEKLFF
CDR3nt: TGTGCCAGCAGCTTAGGTCGGGGAGGGGTGGATAATGAAAAACTGTTTTTT

abundance: many
v_gene: TRBV4-1
j_gene: TRBJ2-5
d_gene: .
CDR3aa: CASSQGQQETQYF
CDR3nt: TGCGCCAGCAGCCAAGGGCAGCAAGAGACCCAGTACTTC

abundance: once
v_gene: TRBV2
j_gene: TRBJ2-3
d_gene: TRBD1
CDR3aa: CASSSGDRDRGADTQYF
CDR3nt: TGTGCCAGCAGCTCGGGGGACCGGGACAGGGGGGCAGATACGCAGTATTTT

abundance: .
v_gene: TRBV9
j_gene: TRBJ2-7
d_gene: .
CDR3aa: CASSQEGGKAYEQYF
CDR3nt: TGTGCCAGCAGCCAAGAAGGCGGGAAGGCCTACGAGCAGTACTTC

abundance: once
v_gene: TRBV2
j_gene: TRBJ1-1
d_gene: .
CDR3aa: CASSGSSYSAEAFF
CDR3nt: TGCGCCAGCAGCGGGAGTAGTTATTCGGCTGAAGCTTTCTTT

abundance: few
v_gene: TRBV30
j_gene: TRBJ2-7
d_gene: TRBD2
CDR3aa: CAWSVGGGLAEEQYF
CDR3nt: TGTGCCTGGAGTGTAGGGGGCGGACTAGCGGAAGAGCAGTACTTC

abundance: many
v_gene: TRBV6-1
j_gene: TRBJ1-2
d_gene: .
CDR3aa: CASSEGTATNYGYTF
CDR3nt: TGTGCCAGCAGTGAAGGGACAGCCACTAACTATGGCTACACCTTC

abundance: .
v_gene: TRBV6-1
j_gene: TRBJ1-2
d_gene: .
CDR3aa: CASVTTVNYGYTF
CDR3nt: TGTGCCAGTGTCACCACTGTTAACTATGGCTACACCTTC

abundance: many
v_gene: TRBV10-3
j_gene: TRBJ1-2
d_gene: TRBD1
CDR3aa: CATAGQGSDYGYTF
CDR3nt: TGTGCCACGGCTGGACAGGGGTCCGACTATGGCTACACCTTC

abundance: .
v_gene: TRBV28
j_gene: TRBJ1-5
d_gene: TRBD1
CDR3aa: CASRLTAGQGFGGNQPQHF
CDR3nt: TGTGCCAGCAGACTAACAGCGGGACAGGGGTTTGGCGGCAATCAGCCCCAGCATTTT

abundance: .
v_gene: TRBV4-1
j_gene: TRBJ2-3
d_gene: .
CDR3aa: CASSALGTDTQYF
CDR3nt: TGCGCCAGCAGCGCGTTAGGGACAGATACGCAGTATTTT

abundance: .
v_gene: TRBV20-1
j_gene: TRBJ1-4
d_gene: .
CDR3aa: CSAIRIETNEKLFF
CDR3nt: TGCAGTGCTATAAGGATAGAAACTAATGAAAAACTGTTTTTT

abundance: many
v_gene: TRBV10-2
j_gene: TRBJ1-5
d_gene: .
CDR3aa: CASSESQGQPQHF
CDR3nt: TGCGCCAGCAGTGAGTCTCAGGGGCAGCCCCAGCATTTT

abundance: .
v_gene: TRBV19
j_gene: TRBJ2-1
d_gene: .
CDR3aa: CASTLGGQGSRGNEQFF
CDR3nt: TGTGCCAGTACCCTAGGGGGGCAGGGGAGTCGAGGCAATGAGCAGTTCTTC

abundance: .
v_gene: TRBV7-9
j_gene: TRBJ1-1
d_gene: .
CDR3aa: CASSLGTVPTEAFF
CDR3nt: TGTGCCAGCAGCTTAGGGACAGTTCCCACTGAAGCTTTCTTT

abundance: many
v_gene: TRBV2
j_gene: TRBJ2-5
d_gene: .
CDR3aa: CASSEQQRETQYF
CDR3nt: TGTGCCAGCAGTGAACAACAGAGGGAGACCCAGTACTTC

abundance: .
v_gene: TRBV29-1
j_gene: TRBJ2-1
d_gene: .
CDR3aa: CSVALGRDYNEQFF
CDR3nt: TGCAGCGTTGCTCTCGGGCGCGACTACAATGAGCAGTTCTTC